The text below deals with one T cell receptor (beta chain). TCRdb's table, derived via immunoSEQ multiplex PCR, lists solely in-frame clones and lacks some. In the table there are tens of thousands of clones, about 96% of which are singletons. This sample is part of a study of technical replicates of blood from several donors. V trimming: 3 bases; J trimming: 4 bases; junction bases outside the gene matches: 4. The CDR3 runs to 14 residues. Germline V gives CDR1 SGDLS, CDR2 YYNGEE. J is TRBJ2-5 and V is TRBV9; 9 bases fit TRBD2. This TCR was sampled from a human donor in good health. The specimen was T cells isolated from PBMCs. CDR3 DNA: TGTGCCAGCAGCGGTAGCGGGAGAGGAGAGACCCAGTACTTC. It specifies CASSGSGRGETQYF.